The count of the clone carrying this T cell receptor beta chain is one. Germline CDR1 reads SGHTS; CDR2 reads YDEGEE. V was cut by 5 bases and J by 2 bases, with 9 bases left in between. The CDR3 length is 13 residues. The data originate from a study of technical replicates of blood from several donors. Libraries were prepared by immunoSEQ multiplex PCR; TCRdb keeps only in-frame clonotypes and omits some of them. The sample yields some 70,000 clones, 85% to 95% seen once. Material for sequencing was T cells isolated from PBMCs. This chain joins TRBV5-8 and TRBJ2-3; no definite D call. This receptor was obtained from a human donor in good health. The CDR3 DNA follows: TGTGCCAGCAGTTACTACCTCACAGATACGCAGTATTTT. This codes for CASSYYLTDTQYF.